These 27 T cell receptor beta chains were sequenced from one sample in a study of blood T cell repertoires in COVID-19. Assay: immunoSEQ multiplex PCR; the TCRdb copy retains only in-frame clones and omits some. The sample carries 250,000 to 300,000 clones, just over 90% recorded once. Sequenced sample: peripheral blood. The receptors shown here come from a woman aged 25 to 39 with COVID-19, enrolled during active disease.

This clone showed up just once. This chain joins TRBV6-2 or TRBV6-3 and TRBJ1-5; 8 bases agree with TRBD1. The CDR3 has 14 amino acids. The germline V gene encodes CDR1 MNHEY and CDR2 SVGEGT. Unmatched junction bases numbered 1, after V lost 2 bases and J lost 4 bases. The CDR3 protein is CASSYGQGNQPQHF. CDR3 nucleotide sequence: TGTGCCAGCAGTTACGGACAGGGTAATCAGCCCCAGCATTTT.

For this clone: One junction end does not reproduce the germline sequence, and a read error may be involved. CDR3 coding DNA: TGTGCCAGCAGTTTCGGGGCTCGGGACATGCTTTTT. This translates into CASSFGARDMLF. V usage is TRBV28 and J usage is TRBJ1-3; D is possibly TRBD1 (6 bases). The germline CDR1 and CDR2 sequences are MDHEN and SYDVKM. The CDR3 is 12 residues long.

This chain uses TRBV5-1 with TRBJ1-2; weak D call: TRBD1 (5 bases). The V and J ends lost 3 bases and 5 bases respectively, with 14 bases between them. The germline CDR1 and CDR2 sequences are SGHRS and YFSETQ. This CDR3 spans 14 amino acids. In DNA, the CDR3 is TGCGCCAGCAGCTGGGATGGGGCAGGATATGGCTACACCTTC. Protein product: CASSWDGAGYGYTF.

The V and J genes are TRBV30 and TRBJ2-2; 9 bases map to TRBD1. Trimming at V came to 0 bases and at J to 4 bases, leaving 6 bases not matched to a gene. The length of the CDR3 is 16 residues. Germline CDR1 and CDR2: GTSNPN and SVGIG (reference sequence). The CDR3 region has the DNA TGTGCCTGGAGTGTACAGGGGGCATGGGGCACCGGGGAGCTGTTTTTT. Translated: CAWSVQGAWGTGELFF. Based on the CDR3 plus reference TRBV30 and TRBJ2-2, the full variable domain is SQTIHQWPATLVQPVGSPLSLECTVEGTSNPNLYWYRQAAGRGLQLLFYSVGIGQISSEVPQNLSASRPQDRQFILSSKKLLLSDSGFYLCAWSVQGAWGTGELFFGEGSRLTVL.

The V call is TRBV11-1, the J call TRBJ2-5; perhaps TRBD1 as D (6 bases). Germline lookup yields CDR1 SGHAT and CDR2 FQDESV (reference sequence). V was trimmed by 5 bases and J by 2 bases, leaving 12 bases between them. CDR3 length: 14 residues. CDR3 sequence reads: CASSLRQVQETQYF. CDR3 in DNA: TGTGCCAGCAGCCTAAGACAGGTGCAAGAGACCCAGTACTTC.

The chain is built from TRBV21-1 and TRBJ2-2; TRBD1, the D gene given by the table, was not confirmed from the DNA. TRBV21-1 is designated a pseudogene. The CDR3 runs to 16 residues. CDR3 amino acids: CASSIPGHKNTGELFF. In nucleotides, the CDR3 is TGTGCCAGCAGCATTCCGGGACACAAGAACACCGGGGAGCTGTTTTTT.

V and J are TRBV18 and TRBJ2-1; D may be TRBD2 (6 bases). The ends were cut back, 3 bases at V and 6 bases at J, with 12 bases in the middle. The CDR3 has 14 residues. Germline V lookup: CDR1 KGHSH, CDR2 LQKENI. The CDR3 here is CASSPGGGSNEQFF. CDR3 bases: TGTGCCAGCTCACCGGGTGGAGGGAGCAATGAGCAGTTCTTC.

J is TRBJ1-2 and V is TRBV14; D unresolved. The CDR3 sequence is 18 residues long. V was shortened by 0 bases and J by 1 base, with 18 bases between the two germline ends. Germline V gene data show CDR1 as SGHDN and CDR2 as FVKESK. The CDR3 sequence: CASSQDQVNKRLNYGYTF. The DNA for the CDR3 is TGTGCCAGCAGCCAAGATCAAGTGAATAAACGACTTAACTATGGCTACACCTTC.

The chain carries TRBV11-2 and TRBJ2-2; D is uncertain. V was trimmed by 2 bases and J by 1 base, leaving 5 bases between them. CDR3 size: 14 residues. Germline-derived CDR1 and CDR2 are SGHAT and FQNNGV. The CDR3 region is CASSLLVNTGELFF. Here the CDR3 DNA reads TGTGCCAGCAGCTTACTAGTGAACACCGGGGAGCTGTTTTTT.

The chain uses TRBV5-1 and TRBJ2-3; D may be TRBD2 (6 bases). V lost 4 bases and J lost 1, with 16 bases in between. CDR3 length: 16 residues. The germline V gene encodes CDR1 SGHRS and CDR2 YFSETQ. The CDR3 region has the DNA TGCGCCAGCAGCCCGTCCGGGGGTAGGGGCACAGATACGCAGTATTTT. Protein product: CASSPSGGRGTDTQYF.

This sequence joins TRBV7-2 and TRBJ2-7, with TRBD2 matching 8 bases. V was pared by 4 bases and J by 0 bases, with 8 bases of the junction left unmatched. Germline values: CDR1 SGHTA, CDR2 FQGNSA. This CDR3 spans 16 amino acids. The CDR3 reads CASSSRLASASYEQYF. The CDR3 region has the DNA TGTGCCAGCAGCTCCAGACTAGCGTCGGCCTCCTACGAGCAGTACTTC.

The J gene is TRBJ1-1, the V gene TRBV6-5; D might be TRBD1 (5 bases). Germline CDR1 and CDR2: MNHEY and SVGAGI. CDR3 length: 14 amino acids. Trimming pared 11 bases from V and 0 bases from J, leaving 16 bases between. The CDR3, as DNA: TGTGCCTGTAAGACGGGGGGTTTGAACACTGAAGCTTTCTTT. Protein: CACKTGGLNTEAFF.

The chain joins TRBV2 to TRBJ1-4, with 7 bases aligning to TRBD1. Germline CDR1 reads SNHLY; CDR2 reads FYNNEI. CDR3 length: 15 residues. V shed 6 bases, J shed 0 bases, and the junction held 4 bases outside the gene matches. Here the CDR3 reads CASRKQGTTNEKLFF. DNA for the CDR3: TGTGCCAGCAGAAAACAGGGGACAACTAATGAAAAACTGTTTTTT. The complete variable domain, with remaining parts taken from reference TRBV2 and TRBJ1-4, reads EPEVTQTPSHQVTQMGQEVILRCVPISNHLYFYWYRQILGQKVEFLVSFYNNEISEKSEIFDDQFSVERPDGSNFTLKIRSTKLEDSAMYFCASRKQGTTNEKLFFGSGTQLSVL.

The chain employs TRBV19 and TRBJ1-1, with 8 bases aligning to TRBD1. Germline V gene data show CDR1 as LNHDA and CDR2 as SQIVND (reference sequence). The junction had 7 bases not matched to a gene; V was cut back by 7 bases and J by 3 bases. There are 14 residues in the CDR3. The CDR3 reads CASNSGTGYTEAFF. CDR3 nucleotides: TGTGCCAGTAACTCCGGGACAGGTTACACTGAAGCTTTCTTT.

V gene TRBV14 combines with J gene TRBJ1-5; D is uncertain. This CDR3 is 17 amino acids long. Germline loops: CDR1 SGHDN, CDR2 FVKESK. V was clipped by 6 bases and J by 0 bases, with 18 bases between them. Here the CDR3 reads CASRTTPRLYSNQPQHF. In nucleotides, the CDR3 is TGTGCCAGCAGAACCACCCCCAGACTATATAGCAATCAGCCCCAGCATTTT.

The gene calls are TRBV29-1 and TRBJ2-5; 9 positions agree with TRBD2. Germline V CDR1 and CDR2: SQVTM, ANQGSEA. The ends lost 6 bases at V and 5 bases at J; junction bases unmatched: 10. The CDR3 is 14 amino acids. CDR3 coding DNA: TGCAGCGTAGACTTGACTAGCGGAACGGAGACCCAGTACTTC. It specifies CSVDLTSGTETQYF.

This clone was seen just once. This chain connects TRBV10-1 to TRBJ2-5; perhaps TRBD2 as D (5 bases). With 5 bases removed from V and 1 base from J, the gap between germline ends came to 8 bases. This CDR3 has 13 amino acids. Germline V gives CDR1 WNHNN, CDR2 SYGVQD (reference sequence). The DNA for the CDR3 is TGCGCCAGCAGTCGGGGAGTCCAAGAGACCCAGTACTTC. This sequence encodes CASSRGVQETQYF.

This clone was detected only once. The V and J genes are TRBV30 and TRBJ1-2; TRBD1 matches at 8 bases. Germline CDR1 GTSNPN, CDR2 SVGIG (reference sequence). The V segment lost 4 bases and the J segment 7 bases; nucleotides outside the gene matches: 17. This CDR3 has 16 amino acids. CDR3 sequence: CAWIGKNRGVSGGYTF. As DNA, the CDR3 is TGTGCCTGGATCGGAAAAAACAGGGGGGTCTCTGGTGGCTACACCTTC.

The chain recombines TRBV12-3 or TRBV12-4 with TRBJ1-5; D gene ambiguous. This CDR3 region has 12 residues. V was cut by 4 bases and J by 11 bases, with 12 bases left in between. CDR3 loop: CASSSIPQAQHF. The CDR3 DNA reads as TGTGCCAGCAGTTCTATTCCCCAGGCCCAGCATTTT.

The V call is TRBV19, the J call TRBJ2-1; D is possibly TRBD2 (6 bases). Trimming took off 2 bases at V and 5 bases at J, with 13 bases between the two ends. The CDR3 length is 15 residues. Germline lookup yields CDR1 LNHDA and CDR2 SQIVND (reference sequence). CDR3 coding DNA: TGTGCCAGTAGTATACCCCGACTAGAGAACAATGAGCAGTTCTTC. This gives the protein CASSIPRLENNEQFF.

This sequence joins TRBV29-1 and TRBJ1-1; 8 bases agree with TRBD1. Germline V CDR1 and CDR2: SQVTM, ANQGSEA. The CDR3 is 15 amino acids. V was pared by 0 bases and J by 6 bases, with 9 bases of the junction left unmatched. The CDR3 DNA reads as TGCAGCGTTGAAGAGGGTTCCAGGGGGCGAGCTGAAGCTTTCTTT. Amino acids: CSVEEGSRGRAEAFF.

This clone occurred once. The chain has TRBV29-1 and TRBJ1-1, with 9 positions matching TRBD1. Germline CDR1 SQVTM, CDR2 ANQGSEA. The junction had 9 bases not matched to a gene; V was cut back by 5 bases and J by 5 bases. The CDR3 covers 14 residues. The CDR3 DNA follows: TGCAGCGTTTGGACAGGGGCAGAAGGGACTGAAGCTTTCTTT. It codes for CSVWTGAEGTEAFF. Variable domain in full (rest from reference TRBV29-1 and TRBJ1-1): SAVISQKPSRDICQRGTSLTIQCQVDSQVTMMFWYRQQPGQSLTLIATANQGSEATYESGFVIDKFPISRPNLTFSTLTVSNMSPEDSSIYLCSVWTGAEGTEAFFGQGTRLTVV.

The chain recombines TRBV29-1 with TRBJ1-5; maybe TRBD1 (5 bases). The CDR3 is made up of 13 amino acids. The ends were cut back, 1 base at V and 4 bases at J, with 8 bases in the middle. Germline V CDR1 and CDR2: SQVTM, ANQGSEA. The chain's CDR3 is CSVEAGYNQPQHF. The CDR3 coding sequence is TGCAGCGTTGAAGCAGGGTATAATCAGCCCCAGCATTTT.

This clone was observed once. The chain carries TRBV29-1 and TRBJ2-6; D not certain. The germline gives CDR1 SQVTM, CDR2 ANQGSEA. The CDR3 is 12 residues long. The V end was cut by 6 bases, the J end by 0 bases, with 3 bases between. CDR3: CSVLSGANVLTF. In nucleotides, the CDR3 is TGCAGCGTCCTCTCTGGGGCCAACGTCCTGACTTTC.

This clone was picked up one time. The CDR3 reads CASSRGQGAGQPQHF. CDR3 coding DNA: TGTGCCAGCAGTCGGGGACAGGGGGCAGGTCAGCCCCAGCATTTT. The rearrangement uses TRBV7-2 and TRBJ1-5, with TRBD1 identical over 12 bases. V dropped 6 bases and J dropped 6; count of bases not matched to a gene: 6. Germline assignment: CDR1 SGHTA and CDR2 FQGNSA. CDR3 length: 15 residues.

CDR3 nucleotides: TGTGCCAGCACATATTGGACAGGGCCGAACACTGAAGCTTTCTTT. Residues: CASTYWTGPNTEAFF. The gene calls are TRBV5-4 and TRBJ1-1; TRBD1 agrees at 8 bases. With V trimmed by 6 bases and J by 1 base, 8 bases remained unmatched. CDR1 is SGHNT and CDR2 is YYREEE in the germline V gene (reference sequence). CDR3 length: 15 amino acids.

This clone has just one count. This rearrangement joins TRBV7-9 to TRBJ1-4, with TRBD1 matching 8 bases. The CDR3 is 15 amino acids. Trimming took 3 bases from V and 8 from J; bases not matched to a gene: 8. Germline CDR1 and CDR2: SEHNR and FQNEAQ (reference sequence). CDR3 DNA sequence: TGTGCCAGCAGCTTTCTCGGACAGGGTTACGAAAAACTGTTTTTT. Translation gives CASSFLGQGYEKLFF.